The present TCR beta chain was sequenced within a study of CD8 T cells in ankylosing spondylitis. Overall study findings and caveats: The disease-linked clones had a CD8+ phenotype and low blood frequencies. Some motif variants were previously reported in reactive arthritis synovial fluid and blood. What appeared characteristic of ankylosing spondylitis blood was a TCR beta motif of eight highly homologous variants.

This clonotype was counted a few times. Its target is unknown. Quantitative barcoded 5'-RACE was used to prepare TCR beta libraries. TCRdb reprocessed the 5' RACE reads via MiXCR and lists one record per CDR3 protein. The data hold 300,000 to 400,000 distinct CDR3 sequences, with 14% to 15% observed a single time. The CDR3 totals 15 residues. V was clipped by 7 bases and J by 0 bases, with 12 bases between them. Sequenced material: blood, either unsorted or a sorted T cell fraction (not recorded which). This receptor was taken from a male donor with ankylosing spondylitis or in good health (not recorded which). The chain carries TRBV12-3 or TRBV12-4 and TRBJ1-4; maybe TRBD1 (6 bases). The CDR3 spells CASTSEGATNEKLFF. DNA for the CDR3: TGTGCCAGCACCTCGGAGGGGGCAACTAATGAAAAACTGTTTTTT.